This is a list of T cell receptor beta chains from one sample in a study of shared clonotypes between healthy human individuals. Method: immunoSEQ multiplex PCR; TCRdb's copy keeps in-frame clones and lacks some. The data contain 550,000 to 850,000 clones, 72% of them singletons. The sample was memory CD4+ T cells sorted from blood. These receptors came from a woman in her thirties in good health. The CDR3 runs from the conserved cysteine through the conserved F or W. The D gene is left open where the match is weak. Only part of the rows carry a size: once, few, many, or a class if the clone is expanded.

abundance	v_gene	j_gene	d_gene	len	CDR3nt	CDR3aa
NA	TRBV5-4	TRBJ2-5	TRBD2	16	TGTGCCAGCAGCTTGGCCTCTAGCGGGAGCAGAGAGACCCAGTACTTC	CASSLASSGSRETQYF
NA	TRBV27	TRBJ2-7	NA	13	TGTGCCAGCAGTCTTAACGGCCCCTACGAGCAGTACTTC	CASSLNGPYEQYF
NA	TRBV5-8	TRBJ2-7	NA	12	TGTGCCAGCAGCTTGGCAGGTAACGAGCAGTACTTC	CASSLAGNEQYF
NA	TRBV9	TRBJ2-7	TRBD1	16	TGTGCCAGCAGCGTAGAGGAGGGACAGGGGTTCTACGAGCAGTACTTC	CASSVEEGQGFYEQYF
NA	TRBV7-9	TRBJ2-7	TRBD1	15	TGTGCCAGCAGCCCCGGACAGGGGTCCACCTACGAGCAGTACTTC	CASSPGQGSTYEQYF
NA	TRBV2	TRBJ2-5	TRBD1	14	TGTGCCAGCAGTTTAGACAGGGGCCAAGAGACCCAGTACTTC	CASSLDRGQETQYF
NA	TRBV7-5	TRBJ2-4	NA	19	TGTGTCAGAAGCCTATACGCTACGGCGGGAACTACGGCCAAAAACATTCAGTACTTC	CVRSLYATAGTTAKNIQYF
NA	TRBV30	TRBJ1-4	NA	16	TGTGCCTGGAGTGTTTTCGAATGTAGGTTTGGGGAAAAACTGTTTTTT	CAWSVFECRFGEKLFF
once	TRBV11-2	TRBJ2-7	TRBD1	15	TGTGCCAGCAGCGGTACCGGGACAGGGCCCTACGAGCAGTACTTC	CASSGTGTGPYEQYF
NA	TRBV27	TRBJ2-7	NA	17	TGTGCCAGCAGTCGCCGCGGAGGGGGGGGACAGCCCTACGAGCAGTACTTC	CASSRRGGGGQPYEQYF
NA	TRBV20-1	TRBJ2-5	NA	11	TGCAGTGCTACCCAGGCAGAGACCCAGTACTTC	CSATQAETQYF
many	TRBV28	TRBJ2-5	NA	13	TGTGCCAGCAGTCCCCCAGCTACCGAGACCCAGTACTTC	CASSPPATETQYF
NA	TRBV5-6	TRBJ2-1	NA	17	TGTGCCAGCAGCTCCCTTCTGAAAGGGAGCTCCTACAATGAGCAGTTCTTC	CASSSLLKGSSYNEQFF
NA	TRBV30	TRBJ2-1	TRBD2	14	TGTGCCTGGTCGACTAGCGGAACCTCCAATGAGCAGTTCTTC	CAWSTSGTSNEQFF
NA	TRBV27	TRBJ1-4	TRBD1	15	TGTGCCAGCAGCCTCCAAAGGACAGGGAGGGAAAAACTGTTTTTT	CASSLQRTGREKLFF
few	TRBV7-2	TRBJ2-5	NA	17	TGTGCCAGCAGCCTATCGCTACTTACTAGTCAAGGGGAGACCCAGTACTTC	CASSLSLLTSQGETQYF
NA	TRBV9	TRBJ1-2	NA	15	TGTGCCAGCAGCGAGTCGCCCGGGACAAGTAGTGGCTACACCTTC	CASSESPGTSSGYTF
medium-sized	TRBV6-1	TRBJ1-1	NA	15	TGTGCCAGCAGTGGTGACAGTGCCCTCGGCGCTGAAGCTTTCTTT	CASSGDSALGAEAFF
once	TRBV5-1	TRBJ1-5	NA	14	TGCGCCAGCAGCTTGGGGCCCACCGGAGAGCCCCAGCATTTT	CASSLGPTGEPQHF
many	TRBV9	TRBJ1-4	NA	14	TGTGCCAGCAGCGTTCTTGGGCATGGTGAAAAACTGTTTTTT	CASSVLGHGEKLFF
NA	TRBV13	TRBJ2-2	NA	14	TGTGCCAGCAGCTTAGCGGGAGAGACCGGGGAGCTGTTTTTT	CASSLAGETGELFF
NA	TRBV18	TRBJ2-1	NA	14	TGTGCCAGCTCACCTACCGGGACTTACAATGAGCAGTTCTTC	CASSPTGTYNEQFF
NA	TRBV23-1	TRBJ2-3	NA	16	TGCGCCAGCAGTCCCCCACTAGATGAGGGCACAGATACGCAGTATTTT	CASSPPLDEGTDTQYF
NA	TRBV11-2	TRBJ2-7	NA	14	TGTGCCAGCAGCTTCGACAGATTGAATGGGGAGCAGTACTTC	CASSFDRLNGEQYF
NA	TRBV30	TRBJ1-6	NA	12	TGTGCCTGCCCCAGGTGGAAAACACCCCTCCACTTT	CACPRWKTPLHF
few	TRBV11-2	TRBJ2-3	NA	13	TGTGCCAGCCTCTACGGAAGCACAGATACGCAGTATTTT	CASLYGSTDTQYF
NA	TRBV5-1	TRBJ1-4	TRBD1	14	TGCGCCAGCAGCCTCGGGACAGGGGAGGAAAAACTGTTTTTT	CASSLGTGEEKLFF
NA	TRBV15	TRBJ1-1	NA	14	TGTGCCACCAGCAGAGTCCTTTTCAACACTGAAGCTTTCTTT	CATSRVLFNTEAFF
many	TRBV9	TRBJ2-7	NA	16	TGTGCCAGCAGCGTATTTAGGGCGGGCAGCTCCTACGAGCAGTACTTC	CASSVFRAGSSYEQYF
NA	TRBV28	TRBJ1-1	NA	14	TGTGCCAGCCGATCCCCCGCAGGGAACACTGAAGCTTTCTTT	CASRSPAGNTEAFF
NA	TRBV7-8	TRBJ1-4	NA	21	TGTGCCAGCAGCCCCTTCGCCATTGTCGGGACATACCGAGCAACTAATGAAAAACTGTTTTTT	CASSPFAIVGTYRATNEKLFF
few	TRBV18	TRBJ2-7	TRBD2	15	TGTGCCAGCTCAACGACTAGCGGGAGGGCCCACGAGCAGTACTTC	CASSTTSGRAHEQYF
many	TRBV19	TRBJ2-3	TRBD2	14	TGTGCCAGCCGACTAGCGGGAGGGCCAAATACGCAGTATTTT	CASRLAGGPNTQYF
NA	TRBV7-9	TRBJ1-2	TRBD1	17	TGTGCCAGCAGCTTAGAAGTTGGGGCGACAGGGGACTATGGCTACACCTTC	CASSLEVGATGDYGYTF
NA	TRBV6-5	TRBJ2-3	NA	12	TGTGCCAGCAGTTACTCGAACGGGGGACTGTATTTT	CASSYSNGGLYF
NA	TRBV4-2	TRBJ2-5	NA	15	TGTGCCAGCAGCCAAGATCGTAGAGAGGGAGAGACCCAGTACTTC	CASSQDRREGETQYF
NA	TRBV11-2	TRBJ1-4	NA	13	TGTGCCAGCAGGGGAGGGCTTAATGAAAAACTGTTTTTT	CASRGGLNEKLFF
NA	TRBV5-4	TRBJ2-5	NA	16	TGTGCCAGCAGCTGGCTCTCCGGGACTGGTCAAGAGACCCAGTACTTC	CASSWLSGTGQETQYF
NA	TRBV11-3	TRBJ2-2	TRBD2	17	TGTGCCAGCAGCTTCTCCGATAGCGGGAGGTCCTTCCGGGAGCTGTTTTTT	CASSFSDSGRSFRELFF
NA	TRBV7-6	TRBJ1-3	TRBD1	18	TGTGCCAGCAGCTTAGGGGCGGCACAGGGGGCAGGAGGAAACACCATATATTTT	CASSLGAAQGAGGNTIYF
NA	TRBV20-1	TRBJ2-1	NA	9	TGCAGTGCTAGACAGGTTTCGGTCTTC	CSARQVSVF
NA	TRBV5-1	TRBJ1-2	NA	15	TGCGCCAGCAGCTTGTCACGGATAGCTAACTATGGCTACACCTTC	CASSLSRIANYGYTF
NA	TRBV4-1	TRBJ2-2	NA	16	TGCGCCAGCAGCCGATCCGGGACTGGGAACACCGGGGAGCTGTTTTTT	CASSRSGTGNTGELFF
NA	TRBV11-2	TRBJ2-5	NA	11	TGTGCCAGCAGCTTTGGAGAAGCCCAGTACTTC	CASSFGEAQYF
NA	TRBV18	TRBJ1-1	NA	14	TGTGCCAGCTCACCCGACAGTTTGAACACTGAAGCTTTCTTT	CASSPDSLNTEAFF
NA	TRBV6-1	TRBJ2-7	TRBD1	13	TGTGCCAGCAGGGGGACAGGCCGAGGCGAGCAGTACTTC	CASRGTGRGEQYF
NA	TRBV11-3	TRBJ2-3	NA	13	TGTGCCAGCAGCTTAGGACGCACAGATACGCAGTATTTT	CASSLGRTDTQYF
once	TRBV5-1	TRBJ2-7	TRBD1	16	TGCGCCAGCAGAAGCCGGGACAGGGGGCCTCGGGACGAGCAGTACTTC	CASRSRDRGPRDEQYF